Each of the 6 T cell receptor beta chains below was sequenced from the same sample in a study of PD-1 blockade in mismatch repair-deficient tumors. Repertoires were generated with immunoSEQ multiplex PCR, while TCRdb's copy carries only in-frame clones and drops some. The sample shows some 97,000 clones, 65% to 85% of them seen only once. The starting material was peripheral blood, obtained approximately 8 months after starting pembrolizumab. These receptors originate from an adult with mismatch repair-deficient cancer.

The genes are TRBV6-1 and TRBJ2-3; 11 bases are shared with TRBD2. Germline V lookup: CDR1 MNHNS, CDR2 SASEGT. V gave up 2 bases and J gave up 4 bases; unmatched junction bases: 14. The CDR3 runs to 19 residues. CDR3 sequence (DNA): TGTGCCAGCAGTGAAATTAGCGGGAGGGCCCTTATTCAAGCAGATACGCAGTATTTT. Encoded protein: CASSEISGRALIQADTQYF.

This chain uses TRBV5-1 with TRBJ2-1; 9 bases line up with TRBD1. This CDR3 region has 14 residues. V lost 5 bases and J lost 9; bases outside the gene matches: 9. The germline V gene encodes CDR1 SGHRS and CDR2 YFSETQ. The chain's CDR3 is CASRKGQGVGEQFF. The DNA for the CDR3 is TGCGCCAGCAGGAAGGGACAGGGAGTCGGTGAGCAGTTCTTC.

This clone was observed once. This chain's CDR3 is CASSHKVDRVEKLFF. CDR3 DNA: TGCGCCAGCAGCCATAAAGTGGACAGGGTTGAAAAACTGTTTTTT. J is TRBJ1-4 and V is TRBV4-1; 8 bases align to TRBD1. Germline V lookup: CDR1 MGHRA, CDR2 YSYEKL. The CDR3 is 15 residues long. V trimming: 3 bases; J trimming: 7 bases; junction bases outside the gene matches: 7.

The chain employs TRBV4-1 and TRBJ1-1, with D uncertain. V lost 6 bases to trimming and J lost 0 bases, with 11 bases between them. The CDR3 contains 14 residues. Germline lookup yields CDR1 MGHRA and CDR2 YSYEKL. The CDR3 reads CASRGGTMNTEAFF. CDR3 coding DNA: TGCGCCAGCAGGGGAGGCACGATGAACACTGAAGCTTTCTTT.

J is TRBJ2-1 and V is TRBV29-1, with TRBD2 matching over 7 bases. The CDR3 runs 13 residues. Losses at the gene ends were 4 bases for V and 2 bases for J; bases not matched to a gene: 2. The germline CDR1 and CDR2 sequences are SQVTM and ANQGSEA. The CDR3 DNA is TGCAGCGTTGGGAGCGGGGCCTACAATGAGCAGTTCTTC. It translates to CSVGSGAYNEQFF.

The chain joins TRBV6-6 to TRBJ2-5; tentatively, D is TRBD1 (5 bases). The CDR3 covers 13 residues. Trimming removed 2 bases from V and 5 bases from J, with 9 bases in between. In germline, CDR1 is MNHNY, CDR2 SVGAGI (reference sequence). CDR3 region: CASSYQAGETQYF. The CDR3 nucleotides read TGTGCCAGCAGTTACCAGGCAGGGGAGACCCAGTACTTC.